This passage covers 18 T cell receptor beta chains from one sample sequenced in a study of blood T cell repertoires in COVID-19 (dated by TCRdb to 2020 to 2022). The library came from the immunoSEQ multiplex PCR assay. The immuneACCESS repertoire file appears here via TCRdb, limited to in-frame rearrangements. These files lack a portion of the clones; in checked studies, under half of the deficit traces to unresolved V genes, and the cause of the others is not known. The sample table records fewer than 350,000 clones; roughly nine tenths of these occur just once. In total, the top ten clones hold about 12% of the sample. The sequenced material came from peripheral blood. The receptors stem from a woman aged 25 to 45 with COVID-19, enrolled during active disease.

The chain is built from TRBV2 and TRBJ1-2; 7 positions agree with TRBD1. CDR3 length equals 15 residues. Germline values: CDR1 SNHLY, CDR2 FYNNEI. Trimming took 4 bases from V and 3 from J; bases not matched to a gene: 8. CDR3: CASSVWGQQDYGYTF. DNA for the CDR3: TGTGCCAGCAGTGTTTGGGGACAGCAGGACTATGGCTACACCTTC.

J is TRBJ2-1 and V is TRBV7-8, with 13 bases that match TRBD2. The germline CDR1 and CDR2 sequences are SGHVS and FQNEAQ. After removal of 5 bases from V and 9 bases from J, the junction contained 7 bases not matched to a gene. CDR3 length equals 15 residues. CDR3 residues: CASSSGLAGDGEQFF. The DNA of the CDR3 is TGTGCCAGCAGCAGTGGACTAGCGGGGGACGGTGAGCAGTTCTTC.

The chain couples TRBV19 to TRBJ1-1; D is ambiguous. V lost 5 bases to trimming and J lost 1 base, with 11 bases between them. CDR1 and CDR2 (germline): LNHDA, SQIVND (reference sequence). The CDR3 spans 14 residues. The CDR3 is CASSGFDGNTEAFF. CDR3 bases: TGTGCCAGTAGTGGCTTTGATGGGAACACTGAAGCTTTCTTT.

CDR3 sequence: CNGVGGFCGNTIYF. CDR3 in DNA: TGCAACGGGGTGGGAGGGTTTTGTGGAAACACCATATATTTT. The chain employs TRBV29-1 and TRBJ1-3, with unresolved D. Germline values: CDR1 SQVTM, CDR2 ANQGSEA. This CDR3 region has 14 residues.

The rearrangement joins TRBV5-1 to TRBJ1-5; D not resolved. Germline lookup yields CDR1 SGHRS and CDR2 YFSETQ. The CDR3 covers 15 residues. Trimming stripped 2 bases from V and 6 bases from J, with 15 bases between. CDR3 sequence (DNA): TGCGCCAGCAGCTTAAGTGGCGGGAATAGTCAGCCCCAGCATTTT. Translating gives CASSLSGGNSQPQHF.

The chain links TRBV7-9 to TRBJ2-7; 12 bases align to TRBD2. V lost 5 bases and J lost 4; bases outside the gene matches: 3. Germline V gene lookup returns CDR1 SEHNR and CDR2 FQNEAQ (reference sequence). The CDR3 contains 14 residues. The CDR3 bases are TGTGCCAGCAGCACCGGACTAGCGGGGTACGAGCAGTACTTC. The encoded protein is CASSTGLAGYEQYF.

V gene TRBV2 combines with J gene TRBJ2-1; no clear D. The CDR3 is 14 residues long. Per the germline V gene, CDR1 is SNHLY and CDR2 is FYNNEI. V was shortened by 0 bases and J by 4 bases, with 7 bases between the two germline ends. The DNA for the CDR3 is TGTGCCAGCAGTGAAGCATCAGTTTACAATGAGCAGTTCTTC. Protein: CASSEASVYNEQFF.

CDR3 nucleotide sequence: TGTGCCAGCCGCGCCCCTAGCGGGGGGCCGAGCTCCTACAATGAGCAGTTCTTC. It specifies CASRAPSGGPSSYNEQFF. The chain joins TRBV7-9 to TRBJ2-1; TRBD2 matches at 11 bases. The CDR3 consists of 18 residues. The V and J ends lost 8 bases and 0 bases, in that order; junction bases with no gene match: 12. Germline CDR1 is SEHNR and CDR2 is FQNEAQ (reference sequence).

The CDR3 region is CSCAGRGRDTEAFF. CDR3 coding DNA: TGCAGCTGTGCTGGCAGGGGGCGGGACACTGAAGCTTTCTTT. The chain has TRBV29-1 and TRBJ1-1, with 8 bases aligning to TRBD1. V lost 8 bases and J lost 3; bases outside the gene matches: 11. The CDR3 has 14 residues. Germline CDR1 is SQVTM and CDR2 is ANQGSEA.

The rearrangement joins TRBV18 to TRBJ2-5; D unresolved. V was pared by 3 bases and J by 1 base, with 3 bases between. Germline-derived CDR1 and CDR2 are KGHSH and LQKENI. This CDR3 region has 12 residues. The CDR3 sequence: CASSPSQETQYF. In DNA, the CDR3 is TGTGCCAGCTCACCCTCCCAAGAGACCCAGTACTTC.

The V call is TRBV27, the J call TRBJ2-5; D unresolved. The CDR3 is 16 residues long. The V gene lost 0 bases and the J gene lost 4 bases, with 15 bases spanning the gap. CDR1 MNHEY and CDR2 SMNVEV come from the germline V gene (reference sequence). CDR3 region: CASSLSISPLLETQYF. DNA for the CDR3: TGTGCCAGCAGTTTATCCATTAGCCCGTTACTAGAGACCCAGTACTTC.

This clone was found a few times. The rearrangement uses TRBV7-9 and TRBJ1-2, with D maybe TRBD1 (6 bases). The V end was cut by 5 bases, the J end by 0 bases, with 13 bases between. The CDR3 sequence is 15 residues long. Germline-derived CDR1 and CDR2 are SEHNR and FQNEAQ (reference sequence). Written as DNA, the CDR3 is TGTGCCAGCAGCCCCTGGACAGCTTCTAACTATGGCTACACCTTC. Its protein product is CASSPWTASNYGYTF.

V and J are TRBV3-1 (or the pseudogene TRBV3-2) and TRBJ2-3, with TRBD2 identical over 8 bases. The CDR3 runs to 17 residues. V shed 3 bases, J shed 6 bases, and the junction held 14 bases outside the gene matches. Germline V CDR1 and CDR2: LGHDT, YNNKEL (reference sequence). CDR3 DNA: TGTGCCAGCAGCCAGCTCGGGGGGGCTGATGAAGGGGATACGCAGTATTTT. Encoded protein: CASSQLGGADEGDTQYF.

The rearrangement uses TRBV4-1 and TRBJ2-7; D remains unclear. V was clipped by 0 bases and J by 0 bases, with 3 bases between them. This CDR3 spans 13 amino acids. Germline CDR1 MGHRA, CDR2 YSYEKL. CDR3 loop: CASSQDSSYEQYF. The DNA for the CDR3 is TGCGCCAGCAGCCAAGACAGCTCCTACGAGCAGTACTTC.

The genes are TRBV6-5 and TRBJ1-1, with D maybe TRBD1 (6 bases). This CDR3 region has 15 residues. Per the germline V gene, CDR1 is MNHEY and CDR2 is SVGAGI. V was shortened by 5 bases and J by 2 bases, with 15 bases between the two germline ends. In nucleotides, the CDR3 is TGTGCCAGCAGTCCCCGACAGGTTAGCAACACTGAAGCTTTCTTT. Translating gives CASSPRQVSNTEAFF.

This chain connects TRBV11-2 to TRBJ2-5; 11 nucleotides agree with TRBD2. CDR1 and CDR2 (germline): SGHAT, FQNNGV. V lost 1 base and J lost 0; bases outside the gene matches: 7. The CDR3 runs to 18 residues. CDR3 in amino acids: CASSLVPSSGGNQETQYF. CDR3 nucleotide sequence: TGTGCCAGCAGCTTAGTTCCCTCTAGCGGGGGGAACCAAGAGACCCAGTACTTC.

Details on this clone: Other DNA sequences in the sample encode the same CDR3. J is TRBJ1-1 and V is TRBV6-5; tentatively, D is TRBD1 (5 bases). V was trimmed by 2 bases and J by 4 bases, leaving 8 bases between them. Germline CDR1 MNHEY, CDR2 SVGAGI. CDR3 length: 13 residues. CDR3 in amino acids: CASSYRGGTEAFF. CDR3 sequence (DNA): TGTGCCAGCAGTTACCGGGGGGGCACTGAAGCTTTCTTT.

V usage is TRBV5-1 and J usage is TRBJ2-3; 8 positions agree with TRBD2. CDR1 is SGHRS, CDR2 YFSETQ, per germline. Trimming took 0 bases from V and 0 from J; bases not matched to a gene: 3. The CDR3 is 16 residues long. The CDR3 is CASSLGSSGSTDTQYF. The CDR3 nucleotides are TGCGCCAGCAGCTTGGGCTCTAGCGGGAGCACAGATACGCAGTATTTT.